These 31 T cell receptor beta chains originate from one sample sequenced in a study of regulatory T cells in long-lasting Graves disease. TCRdb passed the reads through MiXCR, listing each CDR3 protein once. The sample carries about 1,100 distinct CDR3 sequences, about 80% recorded once. After RNA was extracted from PBMCs, the TCR library was made from it. The sample was peripheral blood mononuclear cells (PBMCs), taken with antithyroid drug treatment, in newly diagnosed or persistent Graves disease (not recorded which). Receptor source: a woman between 40 and 65 years old with Graves disease.

V is TRBV6-2 or TRBV6-3 and J is TRBJ1-5; 10 nucleotides line up with TRBD1. The germline V gene encodes CDR1 MNHEY and CDR2 SVGEGT. V lost 2 bases and J lost 4; bases outside the gene matches: 8. CDR3 length: 17 amino acids. The CDR3 is CASSYGEGQGVNQPQHF. DNA of the CDR3: TGTGCCAGCAGTTACGGGGAAGGACAGGGGGTAAATCAGCCCCAGCATTTT.

The chain recombines TRBV5-1 with TRBJ2-1; 9 bases align to TRBD2. V lost 6 bases, J lost 5 bases, and 6 bases stayed unmatched. Per germline, CDR1 SGHRS and CDR2 YFSETQ. The length of the CDR3 is 14 residues. This chain's CDR3 is CASIVTSGNNEQFF. In DNA, the CDR3 is TGCGCCAGCATCGTGACTAGCGGAAACAATGAGCAGTTCTTC.

The chain combines TRBV4-1 with TRBJ1-5; D is undetermined. The V end was cut by 1 base, the J end by 6 bases, with 13 bases between. Germline CDR1 MGHRA, CDR2 YSYEKL. The length of the CDR3 is 15 residues. The CDR3, as DNA: TGCGCCAGCAGCCAAGCACCCGGGGAGGGTCAGCCCCAGCATTTT. Translating it yields CASSQAPGEGQPQHF.

This chain links TRBV7-9 with TRBJ2-6; 7 bases match TRBD1. Unmatched junction bases numbered 11, after V lost 3 bases and J lost 3 bases. Germline CDR1 and CDR2: SEHNR and FQNEAQ (reference sequence). The CDR3 has 18 residues. This chain's CDR3 is CASSFQGVSWGGANVLTF. CDR3 coding DNA: TGTGCCAGCAGCTTCCAGGGGGTCTCCTGGGGTGGGGCCAACGTCCTGACTTTC. Complete variable domain (other parts from reference TRBV7-9 and TRBJ2-6): DTGVSQNPRHKITKRGQNVTFRCDPISEHNRLYWYRQTLGQGPEFLTYFQNEAQLEKSRLLSDRFSAERPKGSFSTLEIQRTEQGDSAMYLCASSFQGVSWGGANVLTFGAGSRLTVL.

The chain employs TRBV12-3 or TRBV12-4 and TRBJ2-3; weak D call: TRBD2 (7 bases). The ends were cut back, 4 bases at V and 2 bases at J, with 19 bases in the middle. The CDR3 has 17 amino acids. In nucleotides, the CDR3 is TGTGCCAGCAGTTCGTCCGATCGCGGGGGCCTCACAGATACGCAGTATTTT. It is translated as CASSSSDRGGLTDTQYF.

This chain joins TRBV27 and TRBJ2-2, with D uncertain. With 1 base removed from V and 1 base from J, the gap between germline ends came to 7 bases. Germline V gene sequence: CDR1 MNHEY, CDR2 SMNVEV (reference sequence). The length of the CDR3 is 15 residues. CDR3 in amino acids: CASSLFDVNTGELFF. Written as DNA, the CDR3 is TGTGCCAGCAGTTTATTTGACGTGAACACCGGGGAGCTGTTTTTT.

The rearrangement uses TRBV10-1 and TRBJ1-1; 7 bases fit TRBD1. CDR3 size: 11 residues. Germline loops: CDR1 WNHNN, CDR2 SYGVQD (reference sequence). With 4 bases clipped from V and 7 bases from J, the junction kept 0 bases outside the gene matches. The CDR3: CASSGDSEAFF. The DNA of the CDR3 is TGCGCCAGCAGTGGGGACAGTGAAGCTTTCTTT.

The J gene is TRBJ1-2, the V gene TRBV10-1, with no clear D. This CDR3 spans 12 amino acids. Between the trimmed V and J ends, which lost 6 bases and 8 bases, there was a span of 13 bases. The V gene's germline CDR1 is WNHNN and CDR2 SYGVQD (reference sequence). The DNA of the CDR3 is TGCGCCAGCAGGAACGTCCCGCGGGGCTACACCTTC. The encoded protein is CASRNVPRGYTF.

This chain connects TRBV4-2 to TRBJ2-7, with 7 bases aligning to TRBD1. Germline V gives CDR1 LGHNA, CDR2 YNFKEQ. V lost 5 bases, J lost 3 bases, and 1 base stayed unmatched. The CDR3 spans 12 residues. The CDR3 is CASSRDSYEQYF. CDR3 sequence (DNA): TGTGCCAGCAGCAGGGACAGCTACGAGCAGTACTTC.

This clonotype occurred a few times. The chain recombines TRBV7-6 with TRBJ1-2, with D hard to call. Trimming removed 3 bases at V and 2 bases at J, with 7 bases between. This CDR3 has 13 residues. Germline CDR1 is SGHVS and CDR2 is FNYEAQ. In DNA form, the CDR3 reads TGTGCCAGCAGCTTGGAGGAGAACTATGGCTACACCTTC. Translated: CASSLEENYGYTF.

The chain combines TRBV5-6 with TRBJ2-7, with 10 bases lining up with TRBD1. Per the germline V gene, CDR1 is SGHDT and CDR2 is YYEEEE. The CDR3 runs to 14 residues. Trimming removed 4 bases from V and 3 bases from J; junction bases left unmatched: 4. As DNA, the CDR3 is TGTGCCAGCAGCATCGGACAGGGGGGCTACGAGCAGTACTTC. It specifies CASSIGQGGYEQYF.

The chain recombines TRBV7-9 with TRBJ1-1; D is unclear. Between the trimmed V and J ends, which lost 6 bases and 4 bases, there was a span of 12 bases. Looked up from germline, CDR1 is SEHNR and CDR2 is FQNEAQ (reference sequence). CDR3 length: 13 residues. The CDR3 DNA reads as TGTGCCAGCAGACCCAACAGAGCCACTGAAGCTTTCTTT. Translated, it gives CASRPNRATEAFF.

The chain's CDR3 is CASSFDRGYEQYF. CDR3 in DNA: TGTGCCAGCAGCTTCGACAGGGGTTACGAGCAGTACTTC. The chain couples TRBV11-2 to TRBJ2-7; 8 positions match TRBD1. The CDR3 runs 13 residues. V was pared by 3 bases and J by 4 bases, with 2 bases of the junction left unmatched. Germline V CDR1 and CDR2: SGHAT, FQNNGV.

The V call is TRBV5-6, the J call TRBJ1-1, with 7 bases lining up with TRBD1. Germline values: CDR1 SGHDT, CDR2 YYEEEE. Germline trimming cut 3 bases from V and 6 bases from J; bases unmatched to any gene: 8. The CDR3 loop spans 14 amino acids. The CDR3 region has the DNA TGTGCCAGCAGCTCCGGGCAGGGGGGCGCTGAAGCTTTCTTT. It encodes CASSSGQGGAEAFF. The full variable domain, with the rest looked up from reference TRBV5-6 and TRBJ1-1, is DAGVTQSPTHLIKTRGQQVTLRCSPKSGHDTVSWYQQALGQGPQFIFQYYEEEERQRGNFPDRFSGHQFPNYSSELNVNALLLGDSALYLCASSSGQGGAEAFFGQGTRLTVV.

This clonotype has a single count. The chain's CDR3 is CASSLRPDTNYEQYF. The CDR3 DNA is TGCGCCAGCAGCTTGCGGCCGGACACAAACTACGAGCAGTACTTC. V and J are TRBV5-1 and TRBJ2-7, with D perhaps matching TRBD1 (5 bases). The CDR3 loop spans 15 amino acids. V was clipped by 1 base and J by 3 bases, with 14 bases between them. Germline V gene data show CDR1 as SGHRS and CDR2 as YFSETQ. Using reference TRBV5-1 and TRBJ2-7 for the parts outside the CDR3, the full variable domain is KAGVTQTPRYLIKTRGQQVTLSCSPISGHRSVSWYQQTPGQGLQFLFEYFSETQRNKGNFPGRFSGRQFSNSRSEMNVSTLELGDSALYLCASSLRPDTNYEQYFGPGTRLTVT.

The genes are TRBV6-1 and TRBJ1-2; 10 bases align to TRBD1. The CDR3 totals 17 residues. The V gene's germline CDR1 is MNHNS and CDR2 SASEGT. V shed 6 bases and J 2 bases; nucleotides not matched to a gene: 12. CDR3 residues: CASRQGDRGSRNYGYTF. CDR3 DNA sequence: TGTGCCAGCAGACAGGGGGACAGGGGCTCTCGGAACTATGGCTACACCTTC.

This chain uses TRBV5-6 with TRBJ1-2; no definite D call. Germline V gene sequence: CDR1 SGHDT, CDR2 YYEEEE. V was shortened by 0 bases and J by 7 bases, with 7 bases between the two germline ends. CDR3 length: 12 residues. The CDR3 bases are TGTGCCAGCAGCTTGGTCGGCTCTGGCTACACCTTC. Translating gives CASSLVGSGYTF. The full variable domain, in which reference TRBV5-6 and TRBJ1-2 provide the parts outside the CDR3, is DAGVTQSPTHLIKTRGQQVTLRCSPKSGHDTVSWYQQALGQGPQFIFQYYEEEERQRGNFPDRFSGHQFPNYSSELNVNALLLGDSALYLCASSLVGSGYTFGSGTRLTVV.

J is TRBJ2-7 and V is TRBV12-3 or TRBV12-4; D not certain. The V end was cut by 5 bases, the J end by 4 bases, with 9 bases between. The CDR3 is 12 amino acids. CDR3 DNA: TGTGCCAGCAGTCCCTCTAATTACGAGCAGTACTTC. Translating it yields CASSPSNYEQYF.

The chain has TRBV7-6 and TRBJ2-3, with TRBD2 as a possible D gene (5 bases). Germline V CDR1 and CDR2: SGHVS, FNYEAQ. With 1 base removed from V and 1 base from J, the gap between germline ends came to 9 bases. This CDR3 has 15 amino acids. CDR3 residues: CASSLVAGGTDTQYF. The CDR3 coding sequence is TGTGCCAGCAGCTTAGTGGCCGGGGGCACAGATACGCAGTATTTT. The entire variable domain, with the rest obtained from reference TRBV7-6 and TRBJ2-3, is as follows: GAGVSQSPRYKVTKRGQDVALRCDPISGHVSLYWYRQALGQGPEFLTYFNYEAQQDKSGLPNDRFSAERPEGSISTLTIQRTEQRDSAMYRCASSLVAGGTDTQYFGPGTRLTVL.

The chain joins TRBV29-1 to TRBJ2-1; 8 nucleotides align to TRBD2. Trimming took 2 bases from V and 3 from J; bases not matched to a gene: 12. CDR3 length: 17 amino acids. CDR1 SQVTM and CDR2 ANQGSEA come from the germline V gene. The CDR3 reads CSVERFTGGELYNEQFF. CDR3 in DNA: TGCAGCGTTGAAAGGTTTACGGGAGGGGAACTCTACAATGAGCAGTTCTTC.

This chain links TRBV6-1 with TRBJ2-4, with 8 bases aligning to TRBD1. This CDR3 contains 16 residues. CDR1 and CDR2 (germline): MNHNS, SASEGT. The V segment lost 4 bases and the J segment 0 bases; nucleotides outside the gene matches: 5. The CDR3 reads CASSGQGALAKNIQYF. The CDR3 nucleotides read TGTGCCAGCAGTGGTCAGGGGGCTTTAGCCAAAAACATTCAGTACTTC.

This chain joins TRBV14 and TRBJ1-5; no firm D call. Germline values: CDR1 SGHDN, CDR2 FVKESK. The V gene lost 1 base and the J gene lost 1 base, with 20 bases spanning the gap. The CDR3 sequence is 19 residues long. The CDR3 loop reads CASSQGPPSTTGSNQPQHF. Written as DNA, the CDR3 is TGTGCCAGCAGCCAAGGACCTCCCTCGACGACGGGGAGCAATCAGCCCCAGCATTTT.

The CDR3 sequence is CASSFGGGLTDTQYF. In nucleotides, the CDR3 is TGTGCCAGCAGTTTTGGCGGGGGGCTCACAGATACGCAGTATTTT. The chain joins TRBV12-3 or TRBV12-4 to TRBJ2-3; 8 positions agree with TRBD2. The CDR3 spans 15 residues. After removal of 3 bases from V and 2 bases from J, the junction contained 4 bases not matched to a gene.

The chain couples TRBV12-3 or TRBV12-4 to TRBJ2-3; TRBD2 matches 9 bases. This CDR3 comprises 15 residues. J was trimmed by 2 bases and V by 7 bases; bases with no gene match: 7. CDR3 in amino acids: CASTSSGKFTDTQYF. CDR3 nucleotides: TGTGCCAGCACCTCTAGCGGGAAGTTCACAGATACGCAGTATTTT.

This clonotype was observed a handful of times. This chain joins TRBV6-1 and TRBJ2-7; D unresolved. Germline V CDR1 and CDR2: MNHNS, SASEGT. The CDR3 length is 14 residues. Trimming removed 6 bases from V and 7 bases from J, with 19 bases in between. The CDR3 sequence: CASSPVWLEGEQYF. CDR3 coding DNA: TGTGCCAGCAGCCCCGTTTGGTTGGAAGGGGAGCAGTACTTC.

V is TRBV9 and J is TRBJ1-3, with 7 nucleotides matching TRBD1. Germline V gene lookup returns CDR1 SGDLS and CDR2 YYNGEE. The CDR3 spans 16 residues. V lost 2 bases to trimming and J lost 0 bases; unmatched junction nucleotides: 5. CDR3 in amino acids: CASSVQGQVSGNTIYF. CDR3 coding DNA: TGTGCCAGCAGCGTGCAAGGACAGGTCTCTGGAAACACCATATATTTT.

The chain has TRBV5-6 and TRBJ1-2; 7 nucleotides agree with TRBD1. The CDR3 is 13 residues long. Germline lookup yields CDR1 SGHDT and CDR2 YYEEEE. V was pared by 0 bases and J by 6 bases, with 2 bases of the junction left unmatched. The CDR3 DNA sequence: TGTGCCAGCAGCTTGGGACAGGGAGATGGCTACACCTTC. Its protein product is CASSLGQGDGYTF.

Notes on this clonotype: The junction differs from germline at one of its ends, possibly a read error. The J gene is TRBJ1-1, the V gene TRBV20-1; perhaps TRBD1 as D (5 bases). The CDR3 runs 12 residues. The germline V gene has CDR1 DFQATT and CDR2 SNEGSKA (reference sequence). The CDR3 DNA reads as TGCGGTGCTAGAGAGACAGAGACTGAAGCTTTCTTT. Its protein product is CGARETETEAFF.

The chain uses TRBV7-9 and TRBJ2-7; D unresolved. The CDR3 totals 12 residues. Trimming removed 3 bases from V and 7 bases from J, with 10 bases in between. Germline lookup yields CDR1 SEHNR and CDR2 FQNEAQ (reference sequence). CDR3 region: CASSFHDEEQYF. The CDR3 DNA reads as TGTGCCAGCAGCTTCCACGACGAGGAGCAGTACTTC. The whole variable domain, remainder taken from reference TRBV7-9 and TRBJ2-7, is DTGVSQNPRHKITKRGQNVTFRCDPISEHNRLYWYRQTLGQGPEFLTYFQNEAQLEKSRLLSDRFSAERPKGSFSTLEIQRTEQGDSAMYLCASSFHDEEQYFGPGTRLTVT.

The chain recombines TRBV19 with TRBJ2-1, with 7 bases that match TRBD1. Germline V gene sequence: CDR1 LNHDA, CDR2 SQIVND (reference sequence). V lost 3 bases and J lost 4; bases outside the gene matches: 9. This CDR3 is 16 amino acids long. This CDR3 is CASSIVSGTAYNEQFF. CDR3 nucleotide sequence: TGTGCCAGTAGTATTGTTTCCGGGACAGCGTACAATGAGCAGTTCTTC.

This clonotype is large by share. The chain has TRBV28 and TRBJ1-1; D might be TRBD1 (5 bases). Trimming took 5 bases from V and 3 from J, leaving 19 bases between them. The CDR3 is 16 residues long. The germline V gene has CDR1 MDHEN and CDR2 SYDVKM. CDR3 residues: CASSPQGGRRDTEAFF. CDR3 DNA: TGTGCCAGCAGTCCGCAGGGAGGCAGGAGGGACACTGAAGCTTTCTTT. Using reference TRBV28 and TRBJ1-1 for the parts outside the CDR3, the full variable domain is DVKVTQSSRYLVKRTGEKVFLECVQDMDHENMFWYRQDPGLGLRLIYFSYDVKMKEKGDIPEGYSVSREKKERFSLILESASTNQTSMYLCASSPQGGRRDTEAFFGQGTRLTVV.